This T cell receptor (beta chain) was captured by sequencing in a study of blood T cell repertoires in COVID-19 (dated by TCRdb to the early 2020s). Context from the whole study: Collaborator samples came from the United States, Italy and Spain and covered acute and convalescent phases of COVID-19. The samples were drawn from the first 160 participants of the ongoing ImmuneRACE study and from 1,200 or so subjects provided by 6 global collaborators. HLA class I and class II types, where available, came from metadata supplied by the sample provider rather than from assay-based typing. A freely available public database, intended as a resource for researchers studying the immune response to SARS-CoV-2, is where the repertoires were released. A de-identified subject ID, COVID-19 status, age in years and sex were almost always included in the sample metadata. The prospective study material was composed of cDNA or gDNA derived from T cells, B-cell-depleted T cells, or PBMCs. Deeply sampled blood TCRbeta repertoires from subjects exposed to, actively infected with, or recovered from COVID-19 were included in the dataset. Results the study describes overall, beyond this receptor: How much clinical and demographic metadata was included differed by source and by participant, and the metadata was provided uncurated.

A note on this clone: What this receptor recognizes is not known. No qualities accompany the bases; no much larger clone lies one base away.

Collaborating institutions collected whole blood in K2EDTA tubes following their own protocols. Collaborator samples were shipped for TCRbeta analysis as frozen whole blood, isolated PBMCs, or DNA extracted from either sample type. TCRbeta CDR3 regions were amplified from genomic DNA using the immunoSEQ Assay, a bias-controlled multiplex PCR. In the authors' own workflow: The number of nucleated cells in each sample was estimated from the amplification of reference gene primers within the assay. To quantify the absolute abundance of each unique TCRbeta CDR3 rearrangement, sequence reads were collapsed and filtered. For each sample, productive Simpson clonality was calculated by taking the square root of Simpson's diversity index across productive rearrangements. TCRdb provides this immuneACCESS table in a form limited to in-frame rearrangements. Some clones are lacking; in checked studies, under half of them reflect an unresolved V gene, and why the rest are absent is not known. V, J and clone size reflect that table, while D and trimming were determined from the DNA. In this sample the table shows roughly 86,000 clones, roughly four fifths of which occur a single time. The ten top clones hold 21% of the sample.

The germline V gene provides CDR1 SGHRS and CDR2 YFSETQ. The CDR3 runs 15 amino acids, cysteine and phenylalanine included. This entry keeps only the CDR3 DNA: 45 bases, framed from base 1. For this chain, trimming is 0 bases at the V end and 6 bases at the J end, and the number of junction bases without a gene match is 5. The sample comprised peripheral blood. The chain employs TRBV5-1 and TRBJ1-2, with TRBD1 identical over 10 junction bases. This TCR was sampled from a human donor in a cohort sampled during active COVID-19. The DNA reads TGCGCCAGCAGCTTGGCCGTGGACAGGGGGAATGGCTACACCTTC. The resulting protein is CASSLAVDRGNGYTF.